Below are 31 T cell receptor beta chains sequenced from a single sample in a study of shared T cell receptors in the human thymus. Data came from immunoSEQ multiplex PCR; TCRdb stores just in-frame clones and leaves some out. The repertoire includes roughly 700,000 clones, 70% to 90% of them detected once, and 0.0085% to 0.012% sits in the top ten. These data were likewise used in another study, on human thymus T cells.

The sequenced sample was thymocytes. These receptors originate from a boy younger than two with a congenital heart defect.

V usage is TRBV4-3 and J usage is TRBJ2-7; 11 bases align to TRBD2. The germline V gene encodes CDR1 LGHNA and CDR2 YSLEER. V lost 0 bases, J lost 6 bases, and 16 bases stayed unmatched. The CDR3 contains 19 residues. The CDR3 DNA sequence: TGCGCCAGCAGCCAAGATCGGGATAGCGGGAGGGAGGCGGGGGGCGAGCAGTACTTC. Its translation: CASSQDRDSGREAGGEQYF.

This chain links TRBV29-1 with TRBJ2-1; D gene uncertain. The CDR3 extends over 15 amino acids. Trimming cost V 3 bases and J 2 bases, with 14 bases left between them. Per germline, CDR1 SQVTM and CDR2 ANQGSEA. CDR3 loop: CSVDSSPSAYNEQFF. DNA for the CDR3: TGCAGCGTTGATTCTTCACCAAGCGCCTACAATGAGCAGTTCTTC.

This clone was picked up one time. CDR3 DNA: TGCAGCGTGGTCCGACTAGCGGGCTCCTACAATGAGCAGTTCTTC. Protein sequence: CSVVRLAGSYNEQFF. The chain joins TRBV29-1 to TRBJ2-1, with 10 bases that match TRBD2. The V and J ends lost 6 bases and 0 bases, in that order; junction bases with no gene match: 5. CDR3 length: 15 amino acids. Germline CDR1 reads SQVTM; CDR2 reads ANQGSEA.

V usage is TRBV6-5 and J usage is TRBJ1-2; possible D gene TRBD1, 5 bases. The germline V gene has CDR1 MNHEY and CDR2 SVGAGI. The CDR3 spans 14 residues. V lost 6 bases to trimming and J lost 4 bases, with 15 bases between them. The CDR3 DNA sequence: TGTGCCAGCAGGGCCTTCCGGCAGGGCTATGGCTACACCTTC. It specifies CASRAFRQGYGYTF.

This chain joins TRBV28 and TRBJ1-2; TRBD1 is a possible D gene (6 bases). Trimming took off 5 bases at V and 0 bases at J, with 13 bases between the two ends. CDR3 length: 15 residues. Germline CDR1 MDHEN, CDR2 SYDVKM. CDR3 in DNA: TGTGCCAGCAGTCCCCATGGACAGCCTAACTATGGCTACACCTTC. Protein sequence: CASSPHGQPNYGYTF.

J is TRBJ2-7 and V is TRBV7-6, with TRBD2 identical over 7 bases. Germline CDR1 reads SGHVS; CDR2 reads FNYEAQ. This CDR3 has 16 amino acids. Trimming cost V 5 bases and J 5 bases; bases outside gene matches: 15. CDR3 nucleotides: TGTGCCAGCAGCCTATACCGGGAGGCGACGGGCGACGAGCAGTACTTC. It is translated as CASSLYREATGDEQYF.

This clone came up once. The chain links TRBV7-8 to TRBJ2-3; 9 bases align to TRBD2. CDR3 length: 19 residues. The V gene end was trimmed by 2 bases and the J gene end by 1 base; junction bases not matched to a gene: 13. CDR1 and CDR2 (germline): SGHVS, FQNEAQ. The CDR3 coding sequence is TGTGCCAGCAGCTTACTCGGAGCTAGCGGGATCGATTGCACAGATACGCAGTATTTT. The encoded protein is CASSLLGASGIDCTDTQYF.

V is TRBV14 and J is TRBJ2-7; 7 bases agree with TRBD2. CDR1 SGHDN and CDR2 FVKESK come from the germline V gene. The CDR3 loop spans 16 amino acids. Trimming at V came to 0 bases and at J to 0 bases, leaving 5 bases not matched to a gene. In DNA, the CDR3 is TGTGCCAGCAGCCAAGATCCGGGACTACTCTCCTACGAGCAGTACTTC. It translates to CASSQDPGLLSYEQYF.

The rearrangement links TRBV5-6 to TRBJ1-3, with a weak D call TRBD1 (5 bases). CDR3 length equals 15 residues. The germline CDR1 and CDR2 sequences are SGHDT and YYEEEE. V was pared by 1 base and J by 4 bases, with 12 bases between. The CDR3 sequence is CASSLSGLSGNTIYF. For the CDR3, the DNA is TGTGCCAGCAGCTTGTCAGGGTTAAGCGGAAACACCATATATTTT.

J is TRBJ2-7 and V is TRBV4-2, with D maybe TRBD2 (5 bases). The CDR3 consists of 15 residues. The germline CDR1 and CDR2 sequences are LGHNA and YNFKEQ. V dropped 4 bases and J dropped 3 bases, with 16 bases sitting between them. The DNA of the CDR3 is TGTGCCAGCAGCCCTGACGGGCGGGCAGACTACGAGCAGTACTTC. Protein product: CASSPDGRADYEQYF.

This clone was detected only a few times. The chain links TRBV19 to TRBJ1-5; 8 bases match TRBD1. V shed 7 bases, J shed 6 bases, and the junction held 11 bases outside the gene matches. This CDR3 spans 15 amino acids. Germline loops: CDR1 LNHDA, CDR2 SQIVND (reference sequence). The CDR3 reads CASTTIGQGGQPQHF. DNA for the CDR3: TGTGCCAGTACCACGATTGGACAGGGAGGTCAGCCCCAGCATTTT.

This sequence joins TRBV5-6 and TRBJ2-2; 9 positions match TRBD1. V dropped 4 bases and J dropped 4; count of bases not matched to a gene: 5. The V gene's germline CDR1 is SGHDT and CDR2 YYEEEE. The CDR3 covers 15 residues. The CDR3 sequence: CASSRTGDVTGELFF. CDR3 nucleotides: TGTGCCAGCAGCCGGACAGGGGACGTCACCGGGGAGCTGTTTTTT.

To note about this clone: The same CDR3 arises from other DNA sequences in this sample as well. The chain has TRBV27 and TRBJ1-5; no clear D. The CDR3 runs 15 residues. V was cut by 2 bases and J by 0 bases, with 8 bases left in between. Germline lookup yields CDR1 MNHEY and CDR2 SMNVEV (reference sequence). The CDR3 sequence: CASSLVGDSNQPQHF. The CDR3 nucleotides are TGTGCCAGCAGTTTAGTCGGGGATAGCAATCAGCCCCAGCATTTT.

V and J are TRBV7-6 and TRBJ2-3, with 12 bases that match TRBD2. With V trimmed by 1 base and J by 6 bases, 2 bases remained unmatched. CDR3 length: 15 amino acids. The germline gives CDR1 SGHVS, CDR2 FNYEAQ. CDR3 loop: CASSLGLAGGDTQYF. The CDR3 DNA follows: TGTGCCAGCAGCTTAGGGCTAGCGGGGGGGGATACGCAGTATTTT.

The chain carries TRBV30 and TRBJ2-7; 11 nucleotides match TRBD2. Losses at the gene ends were 1 base for V and 9 bases for J; bases not matched to a gene: 8. The CDR3 length is 14 residues. The germline V gene encodes CDR1 GTSNPN and CDR2 SVGIG (reference sequence). For the CDR3, the DNA is TGTGCCTGGAGTGGAGGGACTAGCGGAGAGCCGCAGTACTTC. This codes for CAWSGGTSGEPQYF.

This clone was seen only once. The chain recombines TRBV14 with TRBJ2-5; the match to TRBD1 covers 7 bases. CDR3 length: 16 amino acids. Germline CDR1 reads SGHDN; CDR2 reads FVKESK. V shed 0 bases and J 3 bases; nucleotides not matched to a gene: 7. Here the CDR3 reads CASSQEGTGTEETQYF. The DNA of the CDR3 is TGTGCCAGCAGCCAAGAAGGTACCGGGACAGAAGAGACCCAGTACTTC.

V gene TRBV5-1 combines with J gene TRBJ1-1; perhaps TRBD1 as D (5 bases). V was cut by 7 bases and J by 4 bases, with 8 bases left in between. The CDR3 has 11 residues. Germline V gene lookup returns CDR1 SGHRS and CDR2 YFSETQ. This CDR3 is CASAGGTEAFF. CDR3 nucleotide sequence: TGCGCCAGCGCCGGGGGCACTGAAGCTTTCTTT.

The V gene is TRBV11-3, the J gene TRBJ2-1; 9 bases fit TRBD1. CDR1 is SGHNT and CDR2 is YENEEA in the germline V gene. CDR3 length: 18 residues. J gave up 0 bases and V 3 bases, and 9 bases lay outside the gene matches. DNA of the CDR3: TGTGCCAGCAGCTTGCCCCGATGGACAGGGGACTCCTACAATGAGCAGTTCTTC. As protein: CASSLPRWTGDSYNEQFF.

This chain uses TRBV10-1 with TRBJ2-7; the match to TRBD2 covers 10 bases. The CDR3 runs to 14 residues. The trim removed 6 bases at V and 4 bases at J, leaving 6 bases unmatched. Germline CDR1 WNHNN, CDR2 SYGVQD (reference sequence). The CDR3 protein is CASSASGSVYEQYF. For the CDR3, the DNA is TGCGCCAGCAGCGCTAGCGGGAGTGTATACGAGCAGTACTTC.

This chain joins TRBV27 and TRBJ2-2; D unresolved. The V and J ends lost 4 bases and 7 bases respectively, with 4 bases between them. Germline loops: CDR1 MNHEY, CDR2 SMNVEV (reference sequence). The CDR3 length is 11 residues. CDR3 sequence: CASSYGGELFF. The CDR3 DNA is TGTGCCAGCAGTTACGGCGGGGAGCTGTTTTTT.

The chain couples TRBV6-5 to TRBJ2-7, with 7 nucleotides matching TRBD2. With V trimmed by 10 bases and J by 0 bases, 12 bases remained unmatched. Germline V lookup: CDR1 MNHEY, CDR2 SVGAGI. The CDR3 covers 15 residues. CDR3 DNA: TGTGCCACCCGACTAGCTGTAGAGAGCTCCTACGAGCAGTACTTC. Its protein is CATRLAVESSYEQYF.

The chain has TRBV5-4 and TRBJ2-3; D not resolved. V lost 3 bases and J 0 bases, leaving 11 bases between the germline ends. The germline CDR1 and CDR2 sequences are SGHNT and YYREEE (reference sequence). This CDR3 is built from 15 residues. The CDR3 region has the DNA TGTGCCAGCAGCTCCCAGCGAGGTAGCACAGATACGCAGTATTTT. This sequence encodes CASSSQRGSTDTQYF.

This clone has just one count. The chain couples TRBV20-1 to TRBJ2-1; possible D gene TRBD1, 5 bases. This CDR3 has 9 amino acids. Germline V gene lookup returns CDR1 DFQATT and CDR2 SNEGSKA (reference sequence). The CDR3 here is CRPLGVQFF. The CDR3 nucleotides read TGCAGACCCCTAGGGGTGCAGTTCTTC.

V gene TRBV27 combines with J gene TRBJ2-7; 10 bases line up with TRBD1. This CDR3 contains 13 residues. CDR1 is MNHEY, CDR2 SMNVEV, per germline (reference sequence). With 2 bases clipped from V and 7 bases from J, the junction kept 2 bases outside the gene matches. The CDR3 nucleotides are TGTGCCAGCAGTTTAAGGGGACAGGGGGAGCAGTACTTC. It specifies CASSLRGQGEQYF.

J is TRBJ2-7 and V is TRBV12-5; possible D gene TRBD2, 5 bases. The germline V gene encodes CDR1 LGHNT and CDR2 FRNRAP. The CDR3 runs to 16 residues. V lost 6 bases and J lost 5, with 23 bases in between. CDR3 DNA sequence: TGTGCTAGTGGCCATGGCAACTCCCGGGAAGTGGACGAGCAGTACTTC. Amino acid sequence: CASGHGNSREVDEQYF.

The rearrangement joins TRBV6-1 to TRBJ2-2; weak D call: TRBD1 (6 bases). The CDR3 runs 15 residues. Germline V CDR1 and CDR2: MNHNS, SASEGT. V dropped 7 bases and J dropped 2 bases, with 14 bases sitting between them. The CDR3 DNA is TGTGCCAGCATGGGGGCAGGGCCAAACACCGGGGAGCTGTTTTTT. It yields the protein CASMGAGPNTGELFF.

The J gene is TRBJ2-3, the V gene TRBV10-3, with 9 bases aligning to TRBD2. Germline V lookup: CDR1 ENHRY, CDR2 SYGVKD. V was clipped by 8 bases and J by 3 bases; unmatched bases: 9. This CDR3 has 15 residues. CDR3 sequence (DNA): TGTGCCATCCGAATCTCGCGGGAGGGGACAGATACGCAGTATTTT. Amino acids: CAIRISREGTDTQYF.

This clone was observed a few times. The chain is built from TRBV5-1 and TRBJ2-4; D is possibly TRBD2 (6 bases). The germline gives CDR1 SGHRS, CDR2 YFSETQ. Trimming took off 0 bases at V and 9 bases at J, with 16 bases between the two ends. The CDR3 sequence is 15 residues long. CDR3 nucleotides: TGCGCCAGCAGCTTGGCCGGGAGACCCGCAGGCATTCAGTACTTC. It specifies CASSLAGRPAGIQYF.

This chain connects TRBV4-1 to TRBJ2-5, with TRBD2 as a possible D gene (5 bases). V was shortened by 2 bases and J by 5 bases, with 21 bases between the two germline ends. Germline V lookup: CDR1 MGHRA, CDR2 YSYEKL. The CDR3 loop spans 17 amino acids. This CDR3 reads CASSQSHDHGIGETQYF. In nucleotides, the CDR3 is TGCGCCAGCAGCCAATCCCACGACCACGGGATCGGGGAGACCCAGTACTTC.

This clone was detected only a few times. The rearrangement joins TRBV21-1 to TRBJ2-7; the table calls TRBD2, which could not be checked here. TRBV21-1 is recorded as a pseudogene. The CDR3 consists of 18 residues. CDR3 DNA sequence: TGTGCCAGCAGCAAAGCGCCCGCAGGGGAGGGCCGAGTTACCGAGCAGTACTTC. This sequence encodes CASSKAPAGEGRVTEQYF.

The rearrangement links TRBV9 to TRBJ1-1; D gene uncertain. The CDR3 loop spans 14 amino acids. V dropped 2 bases and J dropped 5 bases, with 13 bases sitting between them. Germline lookup yields CDR1 SGDLS and CDR2 YYNGEE. Written as DNA, the CDR3 is TGTGCCAGCAGCGTGGTCTGGGGAGGAACTGAAGCTTTCTTT. Its translation is CASSVVWGGTEAFF.